This TCR beta chain was sequenced in a study of blood T cell repertoires in COVID-19. Study in general: Acute and convalescent COVID-19 specimens originated in the United States, Italy and Spain. T cells, B-cell-depleted T cells, or PBMCs provided the cDNA or gDNA that served as material.

Original data processing: Amplified reference gene primers provided the basis for estimating nucleated cell counts. Using immunoSEQ multiplex PCR, the repertoire was profiled, and TCRdb retains in-frame clones only, with some absent. That table is the source of V, J and clone size, and D and trimming were worked out from the DNA. Among under 140,000 clones, about 80% were seen once, and the ten largest hold less than 4%. Unmatched junction bases numbered 6, after V lost 9 bases and J lost 5 bases. Germline V gene sequence: CDR1 WSHSY, CDR2 SAAADI. CDR3 length equals 12 residues. The clonotype comes from a woman older than 75 with acute or convalescent COVID-19. Specimen: peripheral blood. This chain connects TRBV10-2 to TRBJ1-2; TRBD1 agrees at 7 bases. CDR3 bases: TGCGCCAGTGCCCGGGACAGTTATGGCTACACCTTC. The encoded protein is CASARDSYGYTF.